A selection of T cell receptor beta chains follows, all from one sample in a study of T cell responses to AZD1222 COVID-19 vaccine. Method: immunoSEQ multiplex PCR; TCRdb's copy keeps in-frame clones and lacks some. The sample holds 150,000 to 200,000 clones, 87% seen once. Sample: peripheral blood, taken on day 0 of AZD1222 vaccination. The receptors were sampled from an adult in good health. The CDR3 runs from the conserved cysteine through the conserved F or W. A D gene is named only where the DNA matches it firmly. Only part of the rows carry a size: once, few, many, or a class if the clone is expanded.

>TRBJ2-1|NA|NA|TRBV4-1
CASSQDPSGSSYNEQFF
TGCGCCAGCAGCCAAGATCCCAGCGGTAGCTCCTACAATGAGCAGTTCTTC
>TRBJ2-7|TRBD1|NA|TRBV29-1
CSVKQGAIEQYF
TGCAGCGTGAAACAGGGGGCGATTGAGCAGTACTTC
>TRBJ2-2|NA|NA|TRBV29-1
CSAKGAGQNTGELFF
TGCAGCGCTAAGGGGGCGGGACAAAACACCGGGGAGCTGTTTTTT
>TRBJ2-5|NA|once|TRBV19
CASSPGRPGWRGTQYF
TGTGCCAGTAGCCCCGGGCGGCCAGGGTGGAGGGGGACCCAGTACTTC
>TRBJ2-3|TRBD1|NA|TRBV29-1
CSATQGIGDTQYF
TGCAGCGCTACACAGGGGATTGGAGATACGCAGTATTTT
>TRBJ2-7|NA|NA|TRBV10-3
CAISGQVWISEEQYF
TGTGCCATCAGTGGGCAGGTTTGGATCTCAGAGGAGCAGTACTTC
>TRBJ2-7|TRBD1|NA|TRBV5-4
CASSLFYVTGSYEQYF
TGTGCCAGCAGCTTGTTCTACGTGACAGGGTCATACGAGCAGTACTTC
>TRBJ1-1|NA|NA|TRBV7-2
CASSTFFMVDSEAFF
TGTGCCAGCAGCACATTTTTTATGGTGGACAGTGAAGCTTTCTTT
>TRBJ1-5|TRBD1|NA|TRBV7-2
CASSLAGTGVNQPQHF
TGTGCCAGCAGCTTAGCAGGGACAGGGGTCAATCAGCCCCAGCATTTT
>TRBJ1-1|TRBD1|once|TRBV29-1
CSVDRGRSTEAFF
TGCAGCGTCGACAGGGGTAGGAGCACTGAAGCTTTCTTT
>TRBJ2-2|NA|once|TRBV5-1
CASSIPGGELFF
TGCGCCAGCAGCATCCCGGGGGGGGAGCTGTTTTTT
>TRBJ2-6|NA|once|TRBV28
CASSLAGANVLTF
TGTGCCAGCAGTTTGGCCGGGGCCAACGTCCTGACTTTC
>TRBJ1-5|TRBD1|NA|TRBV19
CASSGVGQGNWQPQHF
TGTGCCAGTAGCGGAGTGGGACAGGGGAACTGGCAGCCCCAGCATTTT
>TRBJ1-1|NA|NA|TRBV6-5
CASSYSKVPNTEAFF
TGTGCCAGCAGTTACTCGAAGGTCCCAAACACTGAAGCTTTCTTT
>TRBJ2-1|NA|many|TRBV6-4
CASSDSAGTYNEQFF
TGTGCCAGCAGTGACTCGGCAGGAACCTACAATGAGCAGTTCTTC
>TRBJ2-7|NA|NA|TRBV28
CASSSGEQYF
TGTGCCAGCAGTTCGGGTGAGCAGTACTTC